Listed below are T cell receptor beta chains from one sample, sequenced in a study of beta chain features in type 1 diabetes. Measured with immunoSEQ multiplex PCR; TCRdb has only the in-frame clones, and not every one. Of roughly 240,000 clones in the sample, approximately 14% are singletons; the top ten hold more than 0.025%. The source material was naive CD4+ T cells from blood. These receptors came from a middle-aged woman in good health. Both conserved end residues are part of each CDR3. A D gene is named only where the DNA matches it firmly. Some rows mark clone size as missing; the rest say once, few, many or name a class of expanded clone.

CDR3 DNA | CDR3 protein | clone size | D gene | J gene | V gene
TGTGCCAGTAGTATAGACCAGGACAGGAGAAGCTCCTACAATGAGCAGTTCTTC | CASSIDQDRRSSYNEQFF | - | TRBD1 | TRBJ2-1 | TRBV19
TGCGCCAGCAGCTTGGCAAGTGGAAGAGGAGTGAAGGGGAACAGCACAGATACGCAGTATTTT | CASSLASGRGVKGNSTDTQYF | few | - | TRBJ2-3 | TRBV5-1
TGCGCCAGCAGCTTGCTAGCGGGGGGGGAGAATGAGCAGTTCTTC | CASSLLAGGENEQFF | few | TRBD2 | TRBJ2-1 | TRBV5-1
TGTGCCAGTAGTATTCAAGGGGACAGCACTTATCAGCCCCAGCATTTT | CASSIQGDSTYQPQHF | - | TRBD1 | TRBJ1-5 | TRBV19
TGTGCCAGCAGCCCTCGCGGGGTTGGCTACACCTTC | CASSPRGVGYTF | few | - | TRBJ1-2 | TRBV14
TGTGCCAGCAGTGAACCCGGACAGGGGAGCAACGAGCAGTACTTC | CASSEPGQGSNEQYF | - | TRBD1 | TRBJ2-7 | TRBV6-1
TGTGCCAGCAGCCCGAACAGGAATTACTACACCTTC | CASSPNRNYYTF | few | - | TRBJ1-2 | TRBV7-8
TGCGCCAGCAGCCGACCCACAGGGTCTAGCACAGATACGCAGTATTTT | CASSRPTGSSTDTQYF | - | - | TRBJ2-3 | TRBV4-1
TGTGCCACCAGCAATAGGGGGGGTAGCACAGATACGCAGTATTTT | CATSNRGGSTDTQYF | - | - | TRBJ2-3 | TRBV15
TGTGCCAGTAGTCCGGACAGGCTCTACGAGCAGTACTTC | CASSPDRLYEQYF | few | TRBD1 | TRBJ2-7 | TRBV19
TGCAGCGTTGAATACCGGGGGGGGGTGAATGGCTACACCTTC | CSVEYRGGVNGYTF | - | - | TRBJ1-2 | TRBV29-1
TGTGCCAGCAGCCCGAGTGTGGGCGGGGGGGCCGGCTACGAGCAGTACTTC | CASSPSVGGGAGYEQYF | few | TRBD2 | TRBJ2-7 | TRBV7-9
TGTGCCAGCAGCTTAGCCGGGGACAGAAGCAATGAGCAGTTCTTC | CASSLAGDRSNEQFF | - | TRBD1 | TRBJ2-1 | TRBV7-2
TGTGCCAGTAGTATGTTGACAGGGGTCAATCAGCCCCAGCATTTT | CASSMLTGVNQPQHF | - | TRBD1 | TRBJ1-5 | TRBV19
TGTGCCAGCCCCAACCCGCCGGGGGGGGTGGATGAGCAGTTCTTC | CASPNPPGGVDEQFF | - | TRBD2 | TRBJ2-1 | TRBV7-9
TGCAGCGTCGCAACGGTCCTAACCTACGAGCAGTACTTC | CSVATVLTYEQYF | - | - | TRBJ2-7 | TRBV29-1
TGTGCCAGCACCTCCGGGACACAAAGGACAGATACGCAGTATTTT | CASTSGTQRTDTQYF | - | - | TRBJ2-3 | TRBV2
TGTGCCAGCAGCGCCGGGCCCGACAGGGACATTCAGTACTTC | CASSAGPDRDIQYF | few | TRBD1 | TRBJ2-4 | TRBV9
TGCGCCAGCAGCTCCAACAGGGGGCTGGGCAATTCACCCCTCCACTTT | CASSSNRGLGNSPLHF | - | TRBD1 | TRBJ1-6 | TRBV5-1
TGCGCCAGCCGTGGACAGGGGGCGAGCACTGAAGCTTTCTTT | CASRGQGASTEAFF | - | TRBD1 | TRBJ1-1 | TRBV4-1
TGTGCCAGCAGCCAAGGACTCCCCCCCAATGAGCAGTTCTTC | CASSQGLPPNEQFF | many | - | TRBJ2-1 | TRBV14
TGTGCCAGCAGTTACCAACCGGGACAGGGAGGGGGAGGCTACACCTTC | CASSYQPGQGGGGYTF | - | TRBD1 | TRBJ1-2 | TRBV6-5